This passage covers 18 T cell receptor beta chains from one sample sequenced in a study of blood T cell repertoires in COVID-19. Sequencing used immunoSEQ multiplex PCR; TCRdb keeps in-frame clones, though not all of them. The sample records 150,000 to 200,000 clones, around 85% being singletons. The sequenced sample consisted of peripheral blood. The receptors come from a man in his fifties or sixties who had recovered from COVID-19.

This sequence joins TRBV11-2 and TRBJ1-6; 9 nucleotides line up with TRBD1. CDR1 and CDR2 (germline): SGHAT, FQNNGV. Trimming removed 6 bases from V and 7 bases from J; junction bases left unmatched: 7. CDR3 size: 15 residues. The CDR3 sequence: CASRQTGQGNSPLHF. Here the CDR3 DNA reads TGTGCCAGCAGGCAAACGGGACAGGGAAATTCACCCCTCCACTTT.

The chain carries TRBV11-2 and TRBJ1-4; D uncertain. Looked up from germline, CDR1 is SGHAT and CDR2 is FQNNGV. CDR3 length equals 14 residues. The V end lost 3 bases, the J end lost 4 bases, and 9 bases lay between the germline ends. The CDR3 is CASSLDWVNEKLFF. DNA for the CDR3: TGTGCCAGCAGCTTGGACTGGGTTAATGAAAAACTGTTTTTT. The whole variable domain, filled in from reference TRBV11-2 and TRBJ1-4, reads EAGVAQSPRYKIIEKRQSVAFWCNPISGHATLYWYQQILGQGPKLLIQFQNNGVVDDSQLPKDRFSAERLKGVDSTLKIQPAKLEDSAVYLCASSLDWVNEKLFFGSGTQLSVL.

The CDR3 DNA reads TGTGCCTGGAGTTCAGGACAGGGGAACACCGGGGAGCTGTTTTTT. This translates into CAWSSGQGNTGELFF. The V gene is TRBV30, the J gene TRBJ2-2; 8 positions agree with TRBD1. Germline V gene sequence: CDR1 GTSNPN, CDR2 SVGIG (reference sequence). The CDR3 sequence is 15 residues long. V trimming: 2 bases; J trimming: 1 base; junction bases outside the gene matches: 3.

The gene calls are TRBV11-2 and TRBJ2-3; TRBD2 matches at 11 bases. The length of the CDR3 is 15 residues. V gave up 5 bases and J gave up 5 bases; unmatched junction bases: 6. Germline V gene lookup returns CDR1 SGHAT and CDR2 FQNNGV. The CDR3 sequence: CASSQLAGVGDTQYF. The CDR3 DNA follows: TGTGCCAGCAGCCAACTAGCGGGAGTCGGAGATACGCAGTATTTT.

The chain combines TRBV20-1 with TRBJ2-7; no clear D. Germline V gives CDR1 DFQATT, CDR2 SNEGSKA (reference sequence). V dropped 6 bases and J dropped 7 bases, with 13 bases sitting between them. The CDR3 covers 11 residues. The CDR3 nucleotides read TGCAGTGCCACCCGTTCCAGGGAGCAGTACTTC. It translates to CSATRSREQYF.

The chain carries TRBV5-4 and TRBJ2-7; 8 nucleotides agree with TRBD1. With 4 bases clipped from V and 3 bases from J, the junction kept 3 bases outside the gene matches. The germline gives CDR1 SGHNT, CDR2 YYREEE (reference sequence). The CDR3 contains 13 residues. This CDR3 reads CASSLGQVYEQYF. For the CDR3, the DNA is TGTGCCAGCAGCCTGGGACAGGTCTACGAGCAGTACTTC.

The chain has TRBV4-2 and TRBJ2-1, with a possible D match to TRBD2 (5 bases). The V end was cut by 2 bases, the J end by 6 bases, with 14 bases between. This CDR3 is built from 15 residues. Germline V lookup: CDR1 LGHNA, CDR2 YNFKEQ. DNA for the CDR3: TGTGCCAGCAGCCAATCTTCGGAAAGCGGCAATGAGCAGTTCTTC. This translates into CASSQSSESGNEQFF.

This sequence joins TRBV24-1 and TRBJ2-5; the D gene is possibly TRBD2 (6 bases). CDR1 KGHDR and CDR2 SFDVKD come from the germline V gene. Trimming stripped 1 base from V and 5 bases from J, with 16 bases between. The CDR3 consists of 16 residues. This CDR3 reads CATSDFGVRDGETQYF. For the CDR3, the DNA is TGTGCCACCAGTGATTTTGGGGTGCGGGATGGGGAGACCCAGTACTTC.

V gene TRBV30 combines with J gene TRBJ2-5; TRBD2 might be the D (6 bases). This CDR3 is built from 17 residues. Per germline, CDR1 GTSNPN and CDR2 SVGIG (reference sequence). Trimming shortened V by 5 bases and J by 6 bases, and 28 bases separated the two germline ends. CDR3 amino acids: CAWEPGLGGGWGKTQYF. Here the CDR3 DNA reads TGTGCCTGGGAACCAGGACTGGGAGGAGGATGGGGGAAGACCCAGTACTTC.

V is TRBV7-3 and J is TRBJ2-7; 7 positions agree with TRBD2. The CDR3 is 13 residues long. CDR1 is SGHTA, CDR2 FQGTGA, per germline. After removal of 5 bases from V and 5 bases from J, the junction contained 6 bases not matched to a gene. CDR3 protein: CASSPRGGNEQYF. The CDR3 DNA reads TGTGCCAGCAGCCCGAGGGGAGGGAACGAGCAGTACTTC. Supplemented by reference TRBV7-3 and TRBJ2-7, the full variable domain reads GAGVSQTPSNKVTEKGKYVELRCDPISGHTALYWYRQSLGQGPEFLIYFQGTGAADDSGLPNDRFFAVRPEGSVSTLKIQRTERGDSAVYLCASSPRGGNEQYFGPGTRLTVT.

The CDR3 protein is CSVQSPGQGLREQYF. The CDR3 DNA reads TGCAGCGTCCAGTCGCCGGGACAGGGGCTCAGGGAGCAGTACTTC. The V call is TRBV29-1, the J call TRBJ2-7, with 10 bases lining up with TRBD1. The length of the CDR3 is 15 residues. The germline V gene has CDR1 SQVTM and CDR2 ANQGSEA. With 6 bases clipped from V and 7 bases from J, the junction kept 15 bases outside the gene matches.

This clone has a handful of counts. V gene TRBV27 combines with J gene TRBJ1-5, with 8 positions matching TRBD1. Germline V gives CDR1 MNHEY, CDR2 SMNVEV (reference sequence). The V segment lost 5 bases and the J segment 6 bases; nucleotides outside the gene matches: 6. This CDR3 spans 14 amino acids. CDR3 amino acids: CASSPDRGAQPQHF. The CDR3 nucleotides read TGTGCCAGCAGTCCAGACAGGGGTGCTCAGCCCCAGCATTTT.

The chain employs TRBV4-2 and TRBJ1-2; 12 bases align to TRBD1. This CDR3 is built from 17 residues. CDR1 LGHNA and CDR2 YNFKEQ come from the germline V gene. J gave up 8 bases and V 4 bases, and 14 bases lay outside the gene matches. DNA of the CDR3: TGTGCCAGCAGCCTCCGCTCCGGGACAGGGGGCTCGCGGGGCTACACCTTC. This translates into CASSLRSGTGGSRGYTF.

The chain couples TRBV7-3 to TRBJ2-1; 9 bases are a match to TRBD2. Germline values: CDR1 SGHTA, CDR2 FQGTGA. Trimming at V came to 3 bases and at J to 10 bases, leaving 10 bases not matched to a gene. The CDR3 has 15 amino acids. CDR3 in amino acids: CASSLMEREVQEQFF. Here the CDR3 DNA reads TGTGCCAGCAGCTTGATGGAGCGGGAGGTACAGGAGCAGTTCTTC.

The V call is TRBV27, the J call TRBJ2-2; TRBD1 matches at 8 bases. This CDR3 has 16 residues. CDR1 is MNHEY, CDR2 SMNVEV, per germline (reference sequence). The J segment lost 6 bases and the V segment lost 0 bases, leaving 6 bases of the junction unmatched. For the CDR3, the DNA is TGTGCCAGCAGTTTATCGCGCCAGGGGGCGTCCGGGGAGCTGTTTTTT. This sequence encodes CASSLSRQGASGELFF.

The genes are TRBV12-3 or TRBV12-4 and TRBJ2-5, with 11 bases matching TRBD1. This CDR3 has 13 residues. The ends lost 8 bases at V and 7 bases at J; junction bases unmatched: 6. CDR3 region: CASARGQGGTQYF. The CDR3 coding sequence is TGTGCCAGCGCTAGGGGACAGGGGGGGACCCAGTACTTC.

The chain's CDR3 is CASSIEGGRLGRNEQFF. CDR3 DNA: TGTGCCAGTAGTATAGAGGGAGGGCGACTAGGACGGAATGAGCAGTTCTTC. The rearrangement links TRBV19 to TRBJ2-1, with 7 bases aligning to TRBD2. The CDR3 has 17 residues. The germline CDR1 and CDR2 sequences are LNHDA and SQIVND (reference sequence). The V segment lost 0 bases and the J segment 7 bases; nucleotides outside the gene matches: 12.

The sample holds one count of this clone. The CDR3 DNA is TGTGCCAGCAGTGAAGTACAGGGGCGCGATGGCTACACCTTC. Its protein is CASSEVQGRDGYTF. This rearrangement joins TRBV6-1 to TRBJ1-2; the match to TRBD1 covers 7 bases. The CDR3 has 14 residues. The germline V gene encodes CDR1 MNHNS and CDR2 SASEGT. The V segment lost 1 base and the J segment 6 bases; nucleotides outside the gene matches: 5.